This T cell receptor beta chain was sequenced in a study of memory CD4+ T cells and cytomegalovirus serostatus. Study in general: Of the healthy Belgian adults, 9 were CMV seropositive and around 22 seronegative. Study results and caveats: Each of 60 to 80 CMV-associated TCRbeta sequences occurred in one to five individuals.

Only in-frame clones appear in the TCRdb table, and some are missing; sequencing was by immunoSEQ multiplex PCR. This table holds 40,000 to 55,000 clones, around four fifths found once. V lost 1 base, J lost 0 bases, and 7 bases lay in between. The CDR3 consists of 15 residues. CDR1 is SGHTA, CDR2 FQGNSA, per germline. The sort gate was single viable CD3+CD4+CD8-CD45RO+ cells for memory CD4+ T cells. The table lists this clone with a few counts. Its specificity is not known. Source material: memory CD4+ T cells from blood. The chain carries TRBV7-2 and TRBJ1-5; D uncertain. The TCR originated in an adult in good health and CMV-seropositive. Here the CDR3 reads CASSLGTFSNQPQHF. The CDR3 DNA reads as TGTGCCAGCAGCTTAGGGACTTTTAGCAATCAGCCCCAGCATTTT.